Below, 12 T cell receptor beta chains from the same sample are listed, as sequenced in a study of control samples from healthy donors and cancer patients. Repertoires were generated with immunoSEQ multiplex PCR, while TCRdb's copy carries only in-frame clones and drops some. The data hold 150,000 to 200,000 clones, with 94% observed a single time. Sequencing used blood. The receptors derive from a woman aged 18 to 35 in good health.

Details on this clone: Other DNA sequences in the same sample also yield this CDR3. The rearrangement links TRBV5-1 to TRBJ1-1, with D possibly being TRBD1 (6 bases). The CDR3 is 14 amino acids. Deletions cut 1 base from V and 0 bases from J, with 7 bases between. Germline V lookup: CDR1 SGHRS, CDR2 YFSETQ. The CDR3 coding sequence is TGCGCCAGCAGCTTGACAGGGATGAACACTGAAGCTTTCTTT. Its protein product is CASSLTGMNTEAFF. Together with reference TRBV5-1 and TRBJ1-1, the CDR3 gives the full variable domain: KAGVTQTPRYLIKTRGQQVTLSCSPISGHRSVSWYQQTPGQGLQFLFEYFSETQRNKGNFPGRFSGRQFSNSRSEMNVSTLELGDSALYLCASSLTGMNTEAFFGQGTRLTVV.

The genes are TRBV5-1 and TRBJ1-6; D unresolved. CDR1 SGHRS and CDR2 YFSETQ come from the germline V gene. The V and J ends lost 0 bases and 11 bases respectively, with 9 bases between them. The CDR3 sequence is 13 residues long. The CDR3 spells CASSLGVTTPLHF. The CDR3 nucleotides read TGCGCCAGCAGCTTGGGGGTCACTACACCCCTCCACTTT.

The chain is built from TRBV6-5 and TRBJ2-4; 8 positions agree with TRBD1. Per germline, CDR1 MNHEY and CDR2 SVGAGI. The length of the CDR3 is 13 residues. With 5 bases clipped from V and 5 bases from J, the junction kept 2 bases outside the gene matches. In DNA form, the CDR3 reads TGTGCCAGCAGTCAGGGGGCGGAAAACATTCAGTACTTC. Translation: CASSQGAENIQYF.

The rearrangement uses TRBV4-1 and TRBJ2-7; D remains unclear. V dropped 4 bases and J dropped 4 bases, with 11 bases sitting between them. Germline CDR1 reads MGHRA; CDR2 reads YSYEKL. The CDR3 loop spans 13 amino acids. In nucleotides, the CDR3 is TGCGCCAGCAGCCGGGAAGTGGCTTACGAGCAGTACTTC. This sequence encodes CASSREVAYEQYF.

The chain combines TRBV6-5 with TRBJ1-1; D unclear. The germline gives CDR1 MNHEY, CDR2 SVGAGI. Trimming removed 10 bases at V and 1 base at J, with 10 bases between. The CDR3 is 12 amino acids. Here the CDR3 DNA reads TGTGCCATAGACACCACGAACACTGAAGCTTTCTTT. It translates to CAIDTTNTEAFF.

The chain recombines TRBV6-5 with TRBJ1-3; no definite D call. The germline CDR1 and CDR2 sequences are MNHEY and SVGAGI. The CDR3 runs to 11 residues. V was pared by 7 bases and J by 7 bases, with 8 bases between. The CDR3 is CASTVWNTIYF. The CDR3 DNA reads as TGTGCCAGCACCGTTTGGAACACCATATATTTT.

The genes are TRBV27 and TRBJ1-6; a weak D match, TRBD1 (5 bases). V was trimmed by 3 bases and J by 10 bases, leaving 16 bases between them. The CDR3 has 15 amino acids. From germline, CDR1 is MNHEY and CDR2 SMNVEV (reference sequence). Here the CDR3 reads CASSFRRDLESPLHF. For the CDR3, the DNA is TGTGCCAGCAGTTTCCGCAGGGACCTGGAATCACCCCTCCACTTT.

The chain links TRBV6-2 or TRBV6-3 to TRBJ2-3; 14 bases match TRBD2. The CDR3 runs to 16 residues. Germline-derived CDR1 and CDR2 are MNHEY and SVGEGT. V was clipped by 6 bases and J by 3 bases; unmatched bases: 5. CDR3 protein: CASSWGLAGVTDTQYF. The CDR3 DNA sequence: TGTGCCAGCAGCTGGGGACTAGCGGGGGTAACAGATACGCAGTATTTT.

The V gene is TRBV7-9, the J gene TRBJ1-1, with TRBD1 identical over 8 bases. CDR1 and CDR2 from the germline V gene are SEHNR and FQNEAQ (reference sequence). V gave up 10 bases and J gave up 5 bases; unmatched junction bases: 12. CDR3 length: 14 amino acids. The CDR3: CATRTGKSETEAFF. In DNA, the CDR3 is TGTGCCACCCGGACAGGGAAGAGTGAGACTGAAGCTTTCTTT. Supplemented by reference TRBV7-9 and TRBJ1-1, the full variable domain reads DTGVSQNPRHKITKRGQNVTFRCDPISEHNRLYWYRQTLGQGPEFLTYFQNEAQLEKSRLLSDRFSAERPKGSFSTLEIQRTEQGDSAMYLCATRTGKSETEAFFGQGTRLTVV.

J is TRBJ2-7 and V is TRBV4-1; 7 positions match TRBD2. There are 15 residues in the CDR3. With 0 bases clipped from V and 4 bases from J, the junction kept 6 bases outside the gene matches. From germline, CDR1 is MGHRA and CDR2 YSYEKL. The CDR3 region is CASSQDGLAEYEQYF. In DNA, the CDR3 is TGCGCCAGCAGCCAAGATGGGCTAGCGGAATACGAGCAGTACTTC.

J is TRBJ1-3 and V is TRBV28, with D hard to call. V was shortened by 3 bases and J by 3 bases, with 9 bases between the two germline ends. CDR3 size: 14 residues. Germline V gene sequence: CDR1 MDHEN, CDR2 SYDVKM. CDR3 region: CASSLERRGNTIYF. CDR3 in DNA: TGTGCCAGCAGTTTGGAGCGGCGTGGAAACACCATATATTTT.

This rearrangement joins TRBV27 to TRBJ1-1, with D hard to call. Per the germline V gene, CDR1 is MNHEY and CDR2 is SMNVEV (reference sequence). The V end was cut by 5 bases, the J end by 2 bases, with 3 bases between. The CDR3 consists of 11 residues. The chain's CDR3 is CASSGNTEAFF. The CDR3 coding sequence is TGTGCCAGCAGTGGCAACACTGAAGCTTTCTTT.